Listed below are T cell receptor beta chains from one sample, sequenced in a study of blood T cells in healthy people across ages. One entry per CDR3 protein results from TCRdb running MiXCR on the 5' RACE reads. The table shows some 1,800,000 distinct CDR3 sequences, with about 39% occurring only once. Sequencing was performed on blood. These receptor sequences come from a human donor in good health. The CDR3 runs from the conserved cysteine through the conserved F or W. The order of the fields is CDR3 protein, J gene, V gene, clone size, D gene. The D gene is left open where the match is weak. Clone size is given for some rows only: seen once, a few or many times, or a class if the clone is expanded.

CSVLLAGVLTDTQYF,TRBJ2-3,TRBV20-1,.,TRBD2
CASTLDREGSPLHF,TRBJ1-6,TRBV28,.,TRBD1
CASSPGKALYEQYF,TRBJ2-7,TRBV2,.,.
CASSPRTGERYGYTF,TRBJ1-2,TRBV9,.,TRBD1
CASSQDVSSYNEQFF,TRBJ2-1,TRBV4-3,.,.
CASTLQPGPSAFF,TRBJ1-1,TRBV5-8,.,.
CASSRTGSLFF,TRBJ2-1,TRBV12-3/TRBV12-4,many,TRBD1
CSVFRTSTRNYGYTF,TRBJ1-2,TRBV29-1,many,.
CATSRDKPSYEQFF,.,TRBV15,.,.
CASSQDYRQDYEKLFF,TRBJ1-4,TRBV4-3,few,.
CASSPGFGLNYGYTF,TRBJ1-2,TRBV5-1,once,.
CASSYSGQPSSGGSYNEQFF,TRBJ2-1,TRBV6-5,few,TRBD2
CASSLDGGALYNSPLHF,TRBJ1-6,TRBV5-5,.,.
CASSQPTGTNSSYEQYF,TRBJ2-7,TRBV4-2,few,TRBD2
CASSPMAPTYGYTF,TRBJ1-2,TRBV7-2,few,.